The TCR beta chain described here comes from a study of glioma-infiltrating T cells after dendritic cell vaccination. At the level of the study: Patients received three intradermal dendritic cell vaccine injections at biweekly intervals.

On this clone: Its target is unknown.

Overall study findings and caveats: Higher pretreatment TIL content predicted longer progression-free time and survival.

The time point was: after dendritic cell vaccination, including at tumor progression/relapse. Germline CDR1 reads SQVTM; CDR2 reads ANQGSEA. Unmatched junction bases numbered 12, after V lost 0 bases and J lost 7 bases. CDR3 length: 16 amino acids. Input was roughly 2.2 ug genomic DNA, or all available if less. Assay used: immunoSEQ multiplex PCR; TCRdb lists only in-frame clones, some missing. Of 80,000 to 95,000 clones listed, about 85% are singletons. Sequenced here: blood, sampled after dendritic cell vaccination. V and J are TRBV29-1 and TRBJ2-3; TRBD1 agrees at 8 bases. This TCR was recovered from a human donor with glioblastoma. The chain's CDR3 is CSVEDPRGRGRNTQYF. CDR3 nucleotides: TGCAGCGTTGAAGATCCACGGGGCAGGGGGCGAAATACGCAGTATTTT.